The 17 T cell receptor beta chains listed next were all sequenced from one sample in a study of blood T cell repertoires in COVID-19. The protocol was immunoSEQ multiplex PCR, while the TCRdb copy is restricted to in-frame clones and leaves out a portion. The data contain about 270,000 clones, more than 70% of them seen just once; the ten biggest clones take up around 6%. Sequencing was performed on peripheral blood. All receptors come from a woman at least 80 years old with COVID-19, enrolled during active disease.

V and J are TRBV7-2 and TRBJ1-5; D is ambiguous. Trimming cost V 5 bases and J 5 bases, with 10 bases left between them. Germline CDR1 SGHTA, CDR2 FQGNSA. This CDR3 has 13 amino acids. The CDR3 DNA reads as TGTGCCAGCAGCCCTGCGGGCGATCAGCCCCAGCATTTT. It encodes CASSPAGDQPQHF. The full variable domain, in which reference TRBV7-2 and TRBJ1-5 provide the parts outside the CDR3, is GAGVSQSPSNKVTEKGKDVELRCDPISGHTALYWYRQSLGQGLEFLIYFQGNSAPDKSGLPSDRFSAERTGGSVSTLTIQRTQQEDSAVYLCASSPAGDQPQHFGDGTRLSIL.

This chain uses TRBV5-8 with TRBJ1-2; possibly TRBD1 for D (5 bases). CDR1 is SGHTS and CDR2 is YDEGEE in the germline V gene. Trimming removed 2 bases at V and 4 bases at J, with 6 bases between. CDR3 length: 12 amino acids. CDR3: CASSFDSYGYTF. For the CDR3, the DNA is TGTGCCAGCAGCTTTGACAGCTATGGCTACACCTTC.

V usage is TRBV9 and J usage is TRBJ2-4, with 7 bases aligning to TRBD1. The CDR3 contains 16 residues. CDR1 SGDLS and CDR2 YYNGEE come from the germline V gene. V dropped 0 bases and J dropped 5; count of bases not matched to a gene: 8. For the CDR3, the DNA is TGTGCCAGCAGCGTAGGAGGGGCAGGACAGGAAAACATTCAGTACTTC. It translates to CASSVGGAGQENIQYF.

The chain employs TRBV9 and TRBJ2-7; D is undetermined. CDR1 and CDR2 (germline): SGDLS, YYNGEE. V was clipped by 1 base and J by 0 bases, with 11 bases between them. The CDR3 totals 15 residues. CDR3 coding DNA: TGTGCCAGCAGCGTATGGGCCTCAAGCTCCTACGAGCAGTACGTC. Protein: CASSVWASSSYEQYV.

The chain has TRBV19 and TRBJ1-6; a weak D match, TRBD1 (6 bases). V was pared by 6 bases and J by 7 bases, with 19 bases between. In germline, CDR1 is LNHDA, CDR2 SQIVND (reference sequence). The CDR3 has 16 amino acids. DNA for the CDR3: TGTGCCAGTAGCCACGGTCAACAGGGCGTCAATTCACCCCTCCACTTT. As protein: CASSHGQQGVNSPLHF.

CDR3 bases: TGTGCCAGCAGCCAATCGCTGGCCGCGCCGGGTGATGGCTACACCTTC. Amino acid sequence: CASSQSLAAPGDGYTF. This rearrangement joins TRBV3-1 (or the pseudogene TRBV3-2) to TRBJ1-2; D is ambiguous. V lost 2 bases and J 6 bases, leaving 19 bases between the germline ends. Germline CDR1 reads LGHDT; CDR2 reads YNNKEL (reference sequence). The length of the CDR3 is 16 residues.

The rearrangement uses TRBV27 and TRBJ2-3, with 11 bases matching TRBD2. This CDR3 is 15 amino acids long. Trimming took 5 bases from V and 2 from J; bases not matched to a gene: 3. CDR1 is MNHEY and CDR2 is SMNVEV in the germline V gene (reference sequence). CDR3 protein: CASSQTSGVTDTQYF. The DNA of the CDR3 is TGTGCCAGCAGTCAGACTAGCGGGGTCACAGATACGCAGTATTTT.

The chain links TRBV7-2 to TRBJ1-3; D gene uncertain. The germline gives CDR1 SGHTA, CDR2 FQGNSA. This CDR3 has 14 residues. V was clipped by 2 bases and J by 4 bases, with 9 bases between them. The chain's CDR3 is CASSLSGGGNTIYF. CDR3 in DNA: TGTGCCAGCAGCTTAAGTGGAGGAGGAAACACCATATATTTT.

The rearrangement links TRBV28 to TRBJ1-5, with no clear D. The CDR3 totals 13 residues. Germline lookup yields CDR1 MDHEN and CDR2 SYDVKM. Trimming took off 11 bases at V and 0 bases at J, with 11 bases between the two ends. The CDR3, as DNA: TGTGCCCGAGATGGTCATAGCAATCAGCCCCAGCATTTT. Its protein is CARDGHSNQPQHF.

This CDR3 is CASALRGQSSEAFF. The DNA of the CDR3 is TGTGCCAGCGCCCTCAGGGGGCAGAGCTCGGAAGCTTTCTTT. V usage is TRBV28 and J usage is TRBJ1-1; TRBD1 agrees at 8 bases. Germline V gene data show CDR1 as MDHEN and CDR2 as SYDVKM. Trimming cost V 8 bases and J 8 bases; bases outside gene matches: 13. This CDR3 region has 14 residues. The variable domain in full, completed from reference TRBV28 and TRBJ1-1, reads DVKVTQSSRYLVKRTGEKVFLECVQDMDHENMFWYRQDPGLGLRLIYFSYDVKMKEKGDIPEGYSVSREKKERFSLILESASTNQTSMYLCASALRGQSSEAFFGQGTRLTVV.

This clone was seen more than once but under ten times. This chain connects TRBV27 to TRBJ1-2; tentative D call: TRBD1 (6 bases). Germline CDR1 reads MNHEY; CDR2 reads SMNVEV (reference sequence). The V end lost 5 bases, the J end lost 0 bases, and 13 bases lay between the germline ends. The length of the CDR3 is 15 residues. The CDR3 DNA reads TGTGCCAGCAGTCTCGGGACAAGTACTAACTATGGCTACACCTTC. Translated, it gives CASSLGTSTNYGYTF.

V is TRBV5-4 and J is TRBJ1-2, with 7 bases aligning to TRBD1. Germline CDR1 is SGHNT and CDR2 is YYREEE (reference sequence). The CDR3 length is 16 residues. V dropped 4 bases and J dropped 3; count of bases not matched to a gene: 12. Here the CDR3 reads CASSRAQGSKDYGYTF. DNA of the CDR3: TGTGCCAGCAGCCGAGCACAGGGGTCGAAGGACTATGGCTACACCTTC.

The chain has TRBV14 and TRBJ2-2; 7 nucleotides align to TRBD1. CDR1 SGHDN and CDR2 FVKESK come from the germline V gene. The junction had 2 bases not matched to a gene; V was cut back by 1 base and J by 0 bases. The CDR3 is 16 residues long. The CDR3, as DNA: TGTGCCAGCAGCCAAGCCGGGACAGCGAACACCGGGGAGCTGTTTTTT. The encoded protein is CASSQAGTANTGELFF.

This clone was counted a single time. This chain uses TRBV19 with TRBJ1-3; D is unclear. This CDR3 region has 15 residues. Looked up from germline, CDR1 is LNHDA and CDR2 is SQIVND (reference sequence). Trimming stripped 4 bases from V and 3 bases from J, with 13 bases between. The CDR3 coding sequence is TGTGCCAGTAGTACGAGGGCAGTATTTGGAAACACCATATATTTT. Protein product: CASSTRAVFGNTIYF.

The chain joins TRBV24-1 to TRBJ1-5, with unresolved D. The CDR3 contains 13 residues. Between the trimmed V and J ends, which lost 5 bases and 4 bases, there was a span of 8 bases. CDR1 KGHDR and CDR2 SFDVKD come from the germline V gene. CDR3 DNA: TGTGCCACCAGTGTGGCCGGGAATCAGCCCCAGCATTTT. As protein: CATSVAGNQPQHF.

V is TRBV19 and J is TRBJ2-2, with D perhaps TRBD1 (6 bases). CDR1 LNHDA and CDR2 SQIVND come from the germline V gene (reference sequence). V lost 7 bases, J lost 4 bases, and 16 bases lay in between. The CDR3 sequence is 15 residues long. DNA for the CDR3: TGTGCCAGTACCGCATACAGCAGGGGCACCGGGGAGCTGTTTTTT. Translation gives CASTAYSRGTGELFF.

This chain uses TRBV30 with TRBJ2-2, with 8 bases identical to TRBD1. CDR1 is GTSNPN, CDR2 SVGIG, per germline (reference sequence). The CDR3 runs to 12 residues. The junction had 1 base not matched to a gene; V was cut back by 7 bases and J by 3 bases. The CDR3 nucleotides are TGTGCCTCGGGACAGGACACCGGGGAGCTGTTTTTT. Translation: CASGQDTGELFF.